The next 12 T cell receptor beta chains were all read from a single sample in a study of lymphopenia after photon versus proton radiotherapy. Profiled with immunoSEQ multiplex PCR; TCRdb holds only in-frame clones, not every one. The data contain under 20,000 clones, more than 85% of them singletons. Sequenced here: peripheral blood, sampled from a patient treated with photon-based radiotherapy. Source of these receptors: a middle-aged woman with cholangiocarcinoma.

The V call is TRBV4-3, the J call TRBJ1-5, with 7 bases aligning to TRBD1. The CDR3 runs to 19 residues. The V gene end was trimmed by 2 bases and the J gene end by 4 bases; junction bases not matched to a gene: 17. CDR1 and CDR2 (germline): LGHNA, YSLEER. The CDR3 reads CASSQQPFLGRGGNQPQHF. The CDR3 bases are TGCGCCAGCAGCCAACAACCCTTTTTGGGCAGGGGGGGTAATCAGCCCCAGCATTTT.

The genes are TRBV6-5 and TRBJ2-1, with 7 bases identical to TRBD1. Germline CDR1 reads MNHEY; CDR2 reads SVGAGI. V dropped 8 bases and J dropped 5; count of bases not matched to a gene: 12. CDR3 length: 15 amino acids. In DNA form, the CDR3 reads TGTGCCAGCTCATCCCAGACCGGGACAGACAATGAGCAGTTCTTC. Translating it yields CASSSQTGTDNEQFF.

The chain has TRBV28 and TRBJ2-7; D call uncertain. Looked up from germline, CDR1 is MDHEN and CDR2 is SYDVKM. Deletions cut 4 bases from V and 4 bases from J, with 11 bases between. This CDR3 comprises 13 residues. CDR3 coding DNA: TGTGCCAGCAGTTCAAATCTACGGTACGAGCAGTACTTC. Translation gives CASSSNLRYEQYF.

The rearrangement joins TRBV9 to TRBJ2-2; 11 nucleotides align to TRBD2. The CDR3 is 17 residues long. Germline V lookup: CDR1 SGDLS, CDR2 YYNGEE. The ends lost 2 bases at V and 0 bases at J; junction bases unmatched: 3. Here the CDR3 reads CASSVSSGGPNTGELFF. CDR3 nucleotides: TGTGCCAGCAGCGTTTCTAGCGGGGGGCCGAACACCGGGGAGCTGTTTTTT.

The chain carries TRBV9 and TRBJ2-7, with 9 bases fitting TRBD1. The germline CDR1 and CDR2 sequences are SGDLS and YYNGEE. V was clipped by 3 bases and J by 0 bases; unmatched bases: 10. This CDR3 has 17 residues. The CDR3 spells CASSGSPGQGDSYEQYF. CDR3 DNA: TGTGCCAGCAGCGGTAGCCCGGGACAGGGAGACTCCTACGAGCAGTACTTC.

This chain uses TRBV7-6 with TRBJ2-2; D possibly matches TRBD1 or TRBD2 (6 bases each). Germline loops: CDR1 SGHVS, CDR2 FNYEAQ. The V end lost 0 bases, the J end lost 4 bases, and 15 bases lay between the germline ends. This CDR3 is 17 amino acids long. CDR3 coding DNA: TGTGCCAGCAGCTTAGCCTTCGGGGGCGCGGTCACCGGGGAGCTGTTTTTT. As protein: CASSLAFGGAVTGELFF.

This chain connects TRBV11-2 to TRBJ2-1; D unclear. The CDR3 contains 11 residues. V lost 7 bases, J lost 9 bases, and 10 bases lay in between. In germline, CDR1 is SGHAT, CDR2 FQNNGV. CDR3 nucleotide sequence: TGTGCCAGCACCCTGGCAGGTGAGCAGTTCTTC. It is translated as CASTLAGEQFF.

The V gene is TRBV5-6, the J gene TRBJ1-2; TRBD1 matches 9 bases. Per the germline V gene, CDR1 is SGHDT and CDR2 is YYEEEE. CDR3 length: 18 residues. J was trimmed by 1 base and V by 0 bases; bases with no gene match: 10. The CDR3 is CASSLDWDRASNNYGYTF. The CDR3 DNA follows: TGTGCCAGCAGCTTGGATTGGGACAGGGCTTCCAATAACTATGGCTACACCTTC. Full variable domain (rest looked up from reference TRBV5-6 and TRBJ1-2): DAGVTQSPTHLIKTRGQQVTLRCSPKSGHDTVSWYQQALGQGPQFIFQYYEEEERQRGNFPDRFSGHQFPNYSSELNVNALLLGDSALYLCASSLDWDRASNNYGYTFGSGTRLTVV.

This clone was counted a few times. The V gene is TRBV27, the J gene TRBJ1-2; maybe TRBD1 (6 bases). The germline CDR1 and CDR2 sequences are MNHEY and SMNVEV (reference sequence). This CDR3 has 13 amino acids. Trimming stripped 5 bases from V and 4 bases from J, with 11 bases between. This CDR3 is CASSPGQSYGYTF. CDR3 nucleotide sequence: TGTGCCAGCAGTCCTGGACAGTCCTATGGCTACACCTTC.

The chain uses TRBV6-5 and TRBJ2-2; TRBD1 is a possible D gene (5 bases). CDR1 MNHEY and CDR2 SVGAGI come from the germline V gene. The CDR3 is 14 residues long. The V end was cut by 6 bases, the J end by 2 bases, with 10 bases between. The CDR3 bases are TGTGCCAGCAGGCTTCAGGGAAACACCGGGGAGCTGTTTTTT. Protein product: CASRLQGNTGELFF.

V is TRBV9 and J is TRBJ2-1, with D unresolved. This CDR3 spans 13 amino acids. Germline assignment: CDR1 SGDLS and CDR2 YYNGEE. V lost 0 bases to trimming and J lost 5 bases, with 6 bases between them. The CDR3 nucleotides read TGTGCCAGCAGCGTAGCGCTTCACAATGAGCAGTTCTTC. Translation gives CASSVALHNEQFF.

The chain uses TRBV6-4 and TRBJ2-3, with D possibly matching TRBD2 (6 bases). Trimming shortened V by 0 bases and J by 5 bases, and 6 bases separated the two germline ends. Germline V gene sequence: CDR1 MRHNA, CDR2 SNTAGT. This CDR3 has 13 amino acids. The CDR3 sequence: CASSDSGLDTQYF. CDR3 nucleotide sequence: TGTGCCAGCAGTGACTCGGGACTAGATACGCAGTATTTT.